This T cell receptor beta chain was retrieved from a study of blood T cell repertoires in COVID-19 (TCRdb year 2020). In terms of the full investigation: Collaborator samples came from the United States, Italy and Spain and covered acute and convalescent phases of COVID-19. The repertoires were released in a freely available public database intended as a resource for research on the immune response to SARS-CoV-2. Samples came from the ongoing ImmuneRACE study (first 160 participants) plus 1,254 subjects from 6 global collaborators. Deeply sampled blood TCRbeta repertoires from subjects exposed to, actively infected with, or recovered from COVID-19 were included in the dataset. Nearly every sample came with metadata listing a de-identified subject ID, COVID-19 status, age in years and sex. The prospective study material was composed of cDNA or gDNA derived from T cells, B-cell-depleted T cells, or PBMCs. Where HLA class I and class II types were available, the types were taken from metadata supplied by the sample provider, not from assay-based typing.

This clone showed up just a few times. Its recognized antigen is unknown. Per-base qualities were not stored, and no clone one base away is much larger. Each collaborating institution followed its own protocols to collect whole blood in K2EDTA tubes. For TCRbeta analysis, collaborator samples were shipped as frozen whole blood, as isolated PBMCs, or as DNA extracted from either sample type. Per the germline V gene (reference sequence), SEHNR is the CDR1 and FQNEAQ is the CDR2. V was cut back by 1 base and J by 6 bases, leaving a gap of 13 bases between them. The CDR3 holds 14 amino acids from the cysteine to the phenylalanine. CDR3 DNA is the only sequence kept; it has 42 bases, read in frame from the first base. The immunoSEQ Assay, a bias-controlled multiplex PCR, was used to amplify TCRbeta CDR3 regions from genomic DNA. The paper's processing steps were these. Nucleated cell counts per sample were estimated from amplification of reference gene primers within the assay. Sequence reads were collapsed and filtered to measure the absolute abundance of every unique TCRbeta CDR3 rearrangement. Productive Simpson clonality was computed per sample as the square root of Simpson's diversity index over productive rearrangements. Entries here come from immuneACCESS through TCRdb and include only in-frame sequences with V and J called. Some clones fail to appear in such tables; in the studies checked, an unresolved V gene covers under half of the shortfall, and the cause of the remainder is unknown. V and J calls and clone size are as listed in that table; D and trimming were resolved from the DNA. The sample yields about 23,000 clones; about nine tenths were counted once. The ten largest clones add up to 9.5% to 15% of the sample.

Overall study outcomes, separate from this receptor: How much clinical and demographic metadata was included differed by source and by participant, and the metadata was provided uncurated.

This sequence was found in an elderly woman with active or convalescent COVID-19. Sample: peripheral blood. This chain joins TRBV7-9 to TRBJ2-7; possibly the D gene is TRBD2, per 6 matching bases. The CDR3 loop reads CASSLEARRGEQYF. The sequence in DNA is TGTGCCAGCAGCTTAGAAGCTAGGAGGGGCGAGCAGTACTTC.